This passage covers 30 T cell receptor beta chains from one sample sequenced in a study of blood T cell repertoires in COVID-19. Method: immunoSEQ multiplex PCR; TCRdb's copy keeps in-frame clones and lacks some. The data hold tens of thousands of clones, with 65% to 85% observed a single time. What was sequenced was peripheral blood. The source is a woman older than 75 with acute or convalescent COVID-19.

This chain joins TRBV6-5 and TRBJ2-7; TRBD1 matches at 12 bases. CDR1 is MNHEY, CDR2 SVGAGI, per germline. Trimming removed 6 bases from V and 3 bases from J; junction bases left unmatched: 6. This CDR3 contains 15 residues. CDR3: CASRVGTGGFYEQYF. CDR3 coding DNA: TGTGCCAGCAGGGTGGGGACAGGGGGCTTCTACGAGCAGTACTTC.

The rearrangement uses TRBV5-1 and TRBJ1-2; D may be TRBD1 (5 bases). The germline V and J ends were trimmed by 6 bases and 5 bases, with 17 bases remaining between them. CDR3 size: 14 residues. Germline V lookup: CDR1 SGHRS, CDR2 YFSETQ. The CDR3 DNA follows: TGCGCCAGCACCCAGGGCGGATCCCCATATGGCTACACCTTC. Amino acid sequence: CASTQGGSPYGYTF.

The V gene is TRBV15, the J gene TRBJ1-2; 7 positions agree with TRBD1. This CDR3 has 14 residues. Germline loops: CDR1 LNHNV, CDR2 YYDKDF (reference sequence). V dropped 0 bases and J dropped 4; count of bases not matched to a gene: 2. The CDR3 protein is CATSRDPGGYGYTF. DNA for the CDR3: TGTGCCACCAGCAGAGATCCAGGGGGCTATGGCTACACCTTC.

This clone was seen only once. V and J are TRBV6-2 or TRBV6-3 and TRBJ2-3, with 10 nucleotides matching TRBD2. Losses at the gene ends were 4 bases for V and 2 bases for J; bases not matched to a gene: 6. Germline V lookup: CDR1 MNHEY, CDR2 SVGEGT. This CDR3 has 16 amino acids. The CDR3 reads CASSSFLAGDTDTQYF. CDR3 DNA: TGTGCCAGCAGTTCTTTCCTAGCGGGAGACACAGATACGCAGTATTTT.

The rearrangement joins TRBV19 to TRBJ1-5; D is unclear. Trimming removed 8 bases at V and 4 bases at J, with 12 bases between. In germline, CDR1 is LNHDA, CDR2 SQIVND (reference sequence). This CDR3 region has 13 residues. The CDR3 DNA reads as TGTGCCAGTGTCGGACTATGGAATCAGCCCCAGCATTTT. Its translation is CASVGLWNQPQHF. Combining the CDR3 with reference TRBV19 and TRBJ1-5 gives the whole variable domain DGGITQSPKYLFRKEGQNVTLSCEQNLNHDAMYWYRQDPGQGLRLIYYSQIVNDFQKGDIAEGYSVSREKKESFPLTVTSAQKNPTAFYLCASVGLWNQPQHFGDGTRLSIL.

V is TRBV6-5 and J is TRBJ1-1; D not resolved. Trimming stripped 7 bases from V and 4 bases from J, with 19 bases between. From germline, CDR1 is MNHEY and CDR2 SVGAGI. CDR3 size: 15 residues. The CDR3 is CASTGVEGLFTEAFF. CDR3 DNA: TGTGCCAGCACCGGAGTCGAGGGCCTCTTCACTGAAGCTTTCTTT.

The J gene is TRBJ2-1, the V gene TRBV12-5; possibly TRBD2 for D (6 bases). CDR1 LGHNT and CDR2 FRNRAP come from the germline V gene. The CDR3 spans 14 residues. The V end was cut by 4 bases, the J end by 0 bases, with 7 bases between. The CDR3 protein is CASGSGSSYNEQFF. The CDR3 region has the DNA TGTGCTAGTGGTTCCGGGAGCTCCTACAATGAGCAGTTCTTC. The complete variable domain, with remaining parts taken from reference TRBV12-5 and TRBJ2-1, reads DARVTQTPRHKVTEMGQEVTMRCQPILGHNTVFWYRQTMMQGLELLAYFRNRAPLDDSGMPKDRFSAEMPDATLATLKIQPSEPRDSAVYFCASGSGSSYNEQFFGPGTRLTVL.

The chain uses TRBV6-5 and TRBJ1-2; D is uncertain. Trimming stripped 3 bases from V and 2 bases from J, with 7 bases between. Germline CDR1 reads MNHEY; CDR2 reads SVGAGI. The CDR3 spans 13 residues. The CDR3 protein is CASSYTSNYGYTF. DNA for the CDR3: TGTGCCAGCAGTTATACATCGAACTATGGCTACACCTTC.

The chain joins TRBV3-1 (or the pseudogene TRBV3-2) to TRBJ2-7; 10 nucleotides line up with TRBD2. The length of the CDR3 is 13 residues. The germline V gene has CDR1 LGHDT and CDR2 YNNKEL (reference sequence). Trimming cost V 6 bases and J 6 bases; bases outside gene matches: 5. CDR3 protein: CASRLAGLSEQYF. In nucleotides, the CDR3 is TGTGCCAGCAGACTAGCGGGACTCAGCGAGCAGTACTTC.

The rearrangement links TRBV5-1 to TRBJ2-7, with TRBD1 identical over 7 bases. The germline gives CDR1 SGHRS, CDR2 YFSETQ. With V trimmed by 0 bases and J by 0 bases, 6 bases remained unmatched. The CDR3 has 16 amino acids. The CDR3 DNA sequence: TGCGCCAGCAGCTTGGACAGGGGCCCTATCTCCTACGAGCAGTACTTC. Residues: CASSLDRGPISYEQYF.

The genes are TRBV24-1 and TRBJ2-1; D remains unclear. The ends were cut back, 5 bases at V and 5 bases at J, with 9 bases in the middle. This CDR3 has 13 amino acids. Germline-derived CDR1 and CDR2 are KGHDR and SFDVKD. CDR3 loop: CATSGLVDNEQFF. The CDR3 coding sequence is TGTGCCACCAGTGGCCTAGTTGACAATGAGCAGTTCTTC.

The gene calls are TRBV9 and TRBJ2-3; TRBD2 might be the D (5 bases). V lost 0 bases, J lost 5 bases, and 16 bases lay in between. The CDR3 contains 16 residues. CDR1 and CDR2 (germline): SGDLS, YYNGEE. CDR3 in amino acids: CASSVASAELLDTQYF. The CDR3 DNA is TGTGCCAGCAGCGTAGCCTCAGCGGAGCTGCTAGATACGCAGTATTTT.

The CDR3 bases are TGTGCCACCCGTGGATCGGAGAGCGGCACCGGGGAGCTGTTTTTT. It is translated as CATRGSESGTGELFF. The chain combines TRBV10-3 with TRBJ2-2; D may be TRBD2 (5 bases). Germline loops: CDR1 ENHRY, CDR2 SYGVKD. V lost 10 bases and J lost 4, with 19 bases in between. The CDR3 consists of 15 residues.

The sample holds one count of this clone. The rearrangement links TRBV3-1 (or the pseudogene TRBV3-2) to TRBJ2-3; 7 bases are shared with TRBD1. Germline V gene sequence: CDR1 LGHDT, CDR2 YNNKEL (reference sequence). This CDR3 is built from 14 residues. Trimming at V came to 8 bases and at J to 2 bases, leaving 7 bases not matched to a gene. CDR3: CASDTTGVTDTQYF. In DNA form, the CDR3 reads TGTGCCAGCGATACTACAGGGGTCACAGATACGCAGTATTTT.

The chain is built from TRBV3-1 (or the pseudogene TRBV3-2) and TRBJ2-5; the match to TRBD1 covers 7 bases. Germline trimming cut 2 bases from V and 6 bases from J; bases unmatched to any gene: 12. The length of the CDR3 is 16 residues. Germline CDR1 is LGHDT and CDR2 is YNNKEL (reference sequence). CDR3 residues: CASSQTLQGNGKTQYF. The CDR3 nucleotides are TGTGCCAGCAGCCAAACCCTACAGGGGAACGGGAAGACCCAGTACTTC.

The CDR3 DNA reads as TGTGCCAGCAGAGCGGGAGGTGGGCTCTACGAGCAGTACTTC. It specifies CASRAGGGLYEQYF. This chain joins TRBV6-5 and TRBJ2-7; 9 nucleotides match TRBD2. Trimming cost V 6 bases and J 3 bases; bases outside gene matches: 6. The CDR3 is 14 amino acids. Germline CDR1 is MNHEY and CDR2 is SVGAGI.

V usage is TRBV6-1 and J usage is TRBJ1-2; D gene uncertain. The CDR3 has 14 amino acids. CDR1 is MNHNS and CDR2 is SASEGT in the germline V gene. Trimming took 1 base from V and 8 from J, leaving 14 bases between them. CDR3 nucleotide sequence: TGTGCCAGCAGTGAAGTGGCGGGCTCGCAAGGCTACACCTTC. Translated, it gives CASSEVAGSQGYTF.

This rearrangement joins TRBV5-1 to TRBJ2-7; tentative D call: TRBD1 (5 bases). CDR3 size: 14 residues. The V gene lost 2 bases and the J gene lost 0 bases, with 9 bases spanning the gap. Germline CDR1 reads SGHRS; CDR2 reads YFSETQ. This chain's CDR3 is CASSFRTPSYEQYF. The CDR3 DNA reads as TGCGCCAGCAGCTTCCGGACACCCTCCTACGAGCAGTACTTC.

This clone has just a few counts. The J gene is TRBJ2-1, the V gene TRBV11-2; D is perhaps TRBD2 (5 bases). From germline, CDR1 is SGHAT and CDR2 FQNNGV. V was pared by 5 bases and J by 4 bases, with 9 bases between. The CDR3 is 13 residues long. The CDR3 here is CASSPGVYNEQFF. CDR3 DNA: TGTGCCAGCAGCCCCGGGGTTTACAATGAGCAGTTCTTC.

In DNA, the CDR3 is TGTGCCAGCAGTGAACTGCCTCAGGGAAATTATAATTCACCCCTCCACTTT. This sequence encodes CASSELPQGNYNSPLHF. The chain couples TRBV6-1 to TRBJ1-6; perhaps TRBD1 as D (5 bases). The CDR3 has 17 amino acids. Germline V gene lookup returns CDR1 MNHNS and CDR2 SASEGT. The V gene lost 2 bases and the J gene lost 4 bases, with 15 bases spanning the gap.

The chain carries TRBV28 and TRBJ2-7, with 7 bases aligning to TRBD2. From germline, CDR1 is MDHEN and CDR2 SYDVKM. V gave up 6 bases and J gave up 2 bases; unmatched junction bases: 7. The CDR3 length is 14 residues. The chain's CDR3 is CASRGTIGPYEQYF. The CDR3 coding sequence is TGTGCCAGCAGGGGGACTATCGGCCCCTACGAGCAGTACTTC. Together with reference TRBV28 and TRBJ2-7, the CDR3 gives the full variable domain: DVKVTQSSRYLVKRTGEKVFLECVQDMDHENMFWYRQDPGLGLRLIYFSYDVKMKEKGDIPEGYSVSREKKERFSLILESASTNQTSMYLCASRGTIGPYEQYFGPGTRLTVT.

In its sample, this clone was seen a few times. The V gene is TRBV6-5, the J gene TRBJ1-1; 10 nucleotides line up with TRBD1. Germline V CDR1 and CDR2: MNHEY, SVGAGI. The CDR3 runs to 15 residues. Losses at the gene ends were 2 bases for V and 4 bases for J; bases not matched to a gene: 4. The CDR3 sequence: CASSYGTGVGTEAFF. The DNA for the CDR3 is TGTGCCAGCAGTTACGGGACAGGGGTCGGCACTGAAGCTTTCTTT.

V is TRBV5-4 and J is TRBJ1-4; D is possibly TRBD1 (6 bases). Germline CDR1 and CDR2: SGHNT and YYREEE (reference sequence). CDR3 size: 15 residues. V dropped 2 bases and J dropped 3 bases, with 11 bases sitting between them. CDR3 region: CASSFTGLANEKLFF. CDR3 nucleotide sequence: TGTGCCAGCAGCTTCACAGGGCTTGCTAATGAAAAACTGTTTTTT.

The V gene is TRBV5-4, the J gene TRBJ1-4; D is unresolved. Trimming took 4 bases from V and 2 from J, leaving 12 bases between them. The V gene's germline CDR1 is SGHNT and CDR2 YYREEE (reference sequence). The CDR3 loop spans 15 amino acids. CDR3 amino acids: CASSPRAGTNEKLFF. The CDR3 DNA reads TGTGCCAGCAGCCCTCGCGCGGGGACTAATGAAAAACTGTTTTTT.

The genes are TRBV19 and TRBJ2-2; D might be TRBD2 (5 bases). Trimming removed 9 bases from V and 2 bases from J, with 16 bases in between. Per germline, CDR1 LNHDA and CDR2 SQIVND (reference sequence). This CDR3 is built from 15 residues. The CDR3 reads CASAAPDSNTGELFF. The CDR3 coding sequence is TGTGCCAGCGCAGCCCCGGACTCAAACACCGGGGAGCTGTTTTTT.

Written as DNA, the CDR3 is TGTGCCAGCAGCTTAGGGGCGGCGGGCAATGAAAAACTGTTTTTT. Encoded protein: CASSLGAAGNEKLFF. The chain links TRBV7-9 to TRBJ1-4; no clear D gene. Germline CDR1 reads SEHNR; CDR2 reads FQNEAQ (reference sequence). V dropped 1 base and J dropped 5 bases, with 11 bases sitting between them. CDR3 size: 15 residues.

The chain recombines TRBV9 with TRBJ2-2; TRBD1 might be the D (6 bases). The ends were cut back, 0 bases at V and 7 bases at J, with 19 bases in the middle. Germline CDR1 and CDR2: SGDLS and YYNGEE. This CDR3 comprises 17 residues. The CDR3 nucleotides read TGTGCCAGCAGCGTAGGCGTAGGATTGGGGGCCGGCGGGGAGCTGTTTTTT. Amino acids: CASSVGVGLGAGGELFF.

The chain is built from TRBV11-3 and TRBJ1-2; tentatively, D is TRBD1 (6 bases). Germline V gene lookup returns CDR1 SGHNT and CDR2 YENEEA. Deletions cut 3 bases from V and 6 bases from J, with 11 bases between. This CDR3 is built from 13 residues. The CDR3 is CASSFTKGDGYTF. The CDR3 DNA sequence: TGTGCCAGCAGCTTCACCAAGGGGGATGGCTACACCTTC.

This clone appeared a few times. The CDR3 reads CAWRRTGSTEAFF. The CDR3 bases are TGTGCCTGGAGACGGACAGGGTCGACTGAAGCTTTCTTT. The V and J genes are TRBV30 and TRBJ1-1; TRBD1 matches at 8 bases. The CDR3 runs 13 residues. Germline V gene sequence: CDR1 GTSNPN, CDR2 SVGIG (reference sequence). Trimming removed 3 bases from V and 5 bases from J; junction bases left unmatched: 5.

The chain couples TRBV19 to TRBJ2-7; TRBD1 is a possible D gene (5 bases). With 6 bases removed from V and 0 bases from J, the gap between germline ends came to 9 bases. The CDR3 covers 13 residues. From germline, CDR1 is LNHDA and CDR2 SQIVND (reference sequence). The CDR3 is CASRAGNSYEQYF. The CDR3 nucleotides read TGTGCCAGTAGGGCAGGGAACTCCTACGAGCAGTACTTC.